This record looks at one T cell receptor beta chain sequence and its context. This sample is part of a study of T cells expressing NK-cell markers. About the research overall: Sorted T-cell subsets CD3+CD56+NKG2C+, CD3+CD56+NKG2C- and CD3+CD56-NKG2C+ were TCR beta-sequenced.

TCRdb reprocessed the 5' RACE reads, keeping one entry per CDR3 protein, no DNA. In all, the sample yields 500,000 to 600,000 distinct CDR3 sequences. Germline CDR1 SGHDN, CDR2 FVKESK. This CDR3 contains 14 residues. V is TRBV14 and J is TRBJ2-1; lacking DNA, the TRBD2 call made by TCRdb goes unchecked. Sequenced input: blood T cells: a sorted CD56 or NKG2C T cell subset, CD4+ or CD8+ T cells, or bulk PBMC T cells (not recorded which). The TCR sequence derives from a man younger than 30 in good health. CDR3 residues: CASSPLATYNEQFF.